Sequencing of this TCR beta chain was carried out in a study of cytomegalovirus exposure and HLA in healthy donors. Study-wide findings and caveats: A few CMV-associated chains were confirmed in vitro to be specific for CMV antigens. Accurate prediction of HLA-A and HLA-B alleles (for most subjects) was reportedly achieved from TCR beta sequences. Later genetic work tied a missense DCLRE1C variant to beta-chain V and J trimming.

Primers included in the PCR were 60 Vbeta and 13 Jbeta primers. Generated by immunoSEQ multiplex PCR, the TCRdb table keeps only in-frame clones and is missing some. Here the sample spans 150,000 to 200,000 clones, approximately 77% being singletons. Details on this clone: Its antigen is currently unknown.

The sequencing sample was made of PBMCs. This sequence was found in a male donor in good health and CMV-seropositive.

The CDR3 protein is CASSLNRGWETQYF. CDR3 DNA sequence: TGTGCCAGCAGCCTTAACAGGGGGTGGGAGACCCAGTACTTC. The chain recombines TRBV7-2 with TRBJ2-5; 8 bases match TRBD1. The germline V gene encodes CDR1 SGHTA and CDR2 FQGNSA. This CDR3 contains 14 residues. With 5 bases clipped from V and 5 bases from J, the junction kept 7 bases outside the gene matches.